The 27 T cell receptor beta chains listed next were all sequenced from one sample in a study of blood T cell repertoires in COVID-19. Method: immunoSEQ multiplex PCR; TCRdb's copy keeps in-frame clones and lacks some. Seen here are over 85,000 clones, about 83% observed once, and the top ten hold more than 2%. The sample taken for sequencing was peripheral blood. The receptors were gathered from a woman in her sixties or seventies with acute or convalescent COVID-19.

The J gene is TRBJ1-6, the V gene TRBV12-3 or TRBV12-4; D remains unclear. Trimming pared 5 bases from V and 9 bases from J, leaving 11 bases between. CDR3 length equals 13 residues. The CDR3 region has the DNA TGTGCCAGCAGTAGCTCCCAACCTTCACCCCTCCACTTT. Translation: CASSSSQPSPLHF.

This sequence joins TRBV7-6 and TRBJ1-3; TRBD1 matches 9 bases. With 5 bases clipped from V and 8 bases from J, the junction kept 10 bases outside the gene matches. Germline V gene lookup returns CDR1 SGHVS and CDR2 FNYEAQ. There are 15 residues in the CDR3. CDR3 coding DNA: TGTGCCAGCAGCACAGAGCCCGGGACAGGGTACACCATATATTTT. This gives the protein CASSTEPGTGYTIYF.

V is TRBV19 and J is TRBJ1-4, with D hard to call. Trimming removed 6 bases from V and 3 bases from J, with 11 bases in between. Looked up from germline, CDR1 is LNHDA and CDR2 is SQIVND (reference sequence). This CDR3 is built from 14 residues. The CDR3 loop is CASSSGLANEKLFF. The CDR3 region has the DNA TGTGCCAGTAGCTCAGGCCTGGCTAATGAAAAACTGTTTTTT.

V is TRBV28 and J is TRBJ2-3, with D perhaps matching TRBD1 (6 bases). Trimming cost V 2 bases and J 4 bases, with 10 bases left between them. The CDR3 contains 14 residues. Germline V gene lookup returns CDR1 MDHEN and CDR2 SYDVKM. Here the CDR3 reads CASSLPNRADTQYF. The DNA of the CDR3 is TGTGCCAGCAGTTTACCGAACAGGGCAGATACGCAGTATTTT.

CDR3 amino acids: CASSLAREGGYTF. CDR3 sequence (DNA): TGTGCCAGCAGCTTGGCCCGGGAGGGGGGCTACACCTTC. The V and J genes are TRBV5-6 and TRBJ1-2, with D possibly matching TRBD1 (5 bases). This CDR3 has 13 amino acids. Germline V CDR1 and CDR2: SGHDT, YYEEEE. Trimming cost V 0 bases and J 8 bases, with 11 bases left between them.

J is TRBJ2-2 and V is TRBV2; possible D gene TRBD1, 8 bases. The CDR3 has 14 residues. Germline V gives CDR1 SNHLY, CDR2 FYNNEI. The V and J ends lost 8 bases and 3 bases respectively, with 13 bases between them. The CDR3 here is CASRGDRYTGELFF. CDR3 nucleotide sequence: TGTGCCAGCCGGGGGGACAGGTACACCGGGGAGCTGTTTTTT.

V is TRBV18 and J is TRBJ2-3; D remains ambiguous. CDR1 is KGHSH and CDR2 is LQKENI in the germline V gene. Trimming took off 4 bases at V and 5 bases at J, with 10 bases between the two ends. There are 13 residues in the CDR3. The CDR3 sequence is CASSQSEKDTQYF. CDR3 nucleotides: TGTGCCAGCTCACAGTCAGAAAAAGATACGCAGTATTTT. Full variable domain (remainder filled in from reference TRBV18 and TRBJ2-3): NAGVMQNPRHLVRRRGQEARLRCSPMKGHSHVYWYRQLPEEGLKFMVYLQKENIIDESGMPKERFSAEFPKEGPSILRIQQVVRGDSAAYFCASSQSEKDTQYFGPGTRLTVL.

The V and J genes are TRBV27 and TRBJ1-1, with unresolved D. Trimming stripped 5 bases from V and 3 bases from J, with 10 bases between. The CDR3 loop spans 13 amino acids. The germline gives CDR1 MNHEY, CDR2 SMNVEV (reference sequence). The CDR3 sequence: CASSQTDYTEAFF. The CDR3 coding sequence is TGTGCCAGCAGTCAAACCGACTACACTGAAGCTTTCTTT.

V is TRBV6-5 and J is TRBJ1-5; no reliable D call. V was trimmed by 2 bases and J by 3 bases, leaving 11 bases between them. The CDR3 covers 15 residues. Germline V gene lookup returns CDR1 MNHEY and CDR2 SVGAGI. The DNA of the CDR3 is TGTGCCAGCAGTTACGGCGGGTTTACCAATCAGCCCCAGCATTTT. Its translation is CASSYGGFTNQPQHF.

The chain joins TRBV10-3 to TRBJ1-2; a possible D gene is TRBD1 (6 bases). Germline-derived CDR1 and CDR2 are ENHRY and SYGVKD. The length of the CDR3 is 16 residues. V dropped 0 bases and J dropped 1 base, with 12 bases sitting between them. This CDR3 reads CAISESGGPSNYGYTF. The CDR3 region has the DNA TGTGCCATCAGTGAGTCGGGGGGGCCGAGTAACTATGGCTACACCTTC.

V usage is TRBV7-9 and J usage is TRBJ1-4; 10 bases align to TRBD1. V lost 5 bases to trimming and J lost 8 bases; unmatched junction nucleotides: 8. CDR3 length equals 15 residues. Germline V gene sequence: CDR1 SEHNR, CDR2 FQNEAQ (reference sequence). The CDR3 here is CASSQRTGGEEKLFF. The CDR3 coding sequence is TGTGCCAGCAGCCAAAGGACAGGGGGAGAAGAAAAACTGTTTTTT. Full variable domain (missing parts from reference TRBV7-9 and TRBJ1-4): DTGVSQNPRHKITKRGQNVTFRCDPISEHNRLYWYRQTLGQGPEFLTYFQNEAQLEKSRLLSDRFSAERPKGSFSTLEIQRTEQGDSAMYLCASSQRTGGEEKLFFGSGTQLSVL.

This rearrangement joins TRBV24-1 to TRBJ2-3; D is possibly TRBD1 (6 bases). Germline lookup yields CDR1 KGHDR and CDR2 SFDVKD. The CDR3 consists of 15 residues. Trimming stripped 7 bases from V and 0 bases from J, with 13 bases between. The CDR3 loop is CATSQGPISTDTQYF. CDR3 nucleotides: TGTGCCACCAGCCAGGGGCCGATCAGCACAGATACGCAGTATTTT.

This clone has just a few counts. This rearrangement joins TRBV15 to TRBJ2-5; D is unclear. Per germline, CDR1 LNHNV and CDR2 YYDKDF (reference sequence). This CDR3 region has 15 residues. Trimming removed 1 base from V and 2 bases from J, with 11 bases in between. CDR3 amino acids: CATSRAPHSQETQYF. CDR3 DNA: TGTGCCACCAGCAGAGCCCCCCATTCACAAGAGACCCAGTACTTC.

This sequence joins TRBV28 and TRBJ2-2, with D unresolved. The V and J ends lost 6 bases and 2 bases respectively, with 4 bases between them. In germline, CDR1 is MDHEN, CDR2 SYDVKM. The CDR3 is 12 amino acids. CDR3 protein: CASRTNTGELFF. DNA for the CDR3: TGTGCCAGCAGAACTAACACCGGGGAGCTGTTTTTT.

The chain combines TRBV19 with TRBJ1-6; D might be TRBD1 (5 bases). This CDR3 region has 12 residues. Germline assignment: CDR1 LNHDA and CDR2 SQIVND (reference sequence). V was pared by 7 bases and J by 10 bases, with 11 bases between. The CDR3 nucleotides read TGTGCCAGTAACGACAGCCGATCACCCCTCCACTTT. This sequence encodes CASNDSRSPLHF.

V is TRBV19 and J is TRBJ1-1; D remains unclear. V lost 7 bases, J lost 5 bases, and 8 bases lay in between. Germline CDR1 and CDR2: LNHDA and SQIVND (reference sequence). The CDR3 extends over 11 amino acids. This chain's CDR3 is CASKIRTEAFF. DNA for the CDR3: TGTGCCAGTAAAATACGGACTGAAGCTTTCTTT.

The CDR3 DNA reads as TGTGCCAGCAACAACGCCGGGGGGGGCCGAGGAGGCACAGATACGCAGTATTTT. Amino acid sequence: CASNNAGGGRGGTDTQYF. J is TRBJ2-3 and V is TRBV27; TRBD2 aligns across 8 bases. J lost 1 base, V lost 7 bases, and 16 bases had no gene match. Germline V gene data show CDR1 as MNHEY and CDR2 as SMNVEV (reference sequence). The CDR3 length is 18 residues.

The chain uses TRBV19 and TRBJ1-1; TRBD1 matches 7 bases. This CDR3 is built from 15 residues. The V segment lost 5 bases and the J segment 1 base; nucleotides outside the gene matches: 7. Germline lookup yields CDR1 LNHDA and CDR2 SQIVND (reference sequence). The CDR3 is CASSPRDRSNTEAFF. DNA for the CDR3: TGTGCCAGTAGTCCTCGGGACAGATCGAACACTGAAGCTTTCTTT.

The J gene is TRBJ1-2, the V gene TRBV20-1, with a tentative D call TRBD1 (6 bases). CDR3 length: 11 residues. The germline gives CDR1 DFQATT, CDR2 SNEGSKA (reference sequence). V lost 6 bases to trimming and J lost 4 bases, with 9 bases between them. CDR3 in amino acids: CSASRGYGYTF. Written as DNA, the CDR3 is TGCAGTGCCAGCAGGGGCTATGGCTACACCTTC.

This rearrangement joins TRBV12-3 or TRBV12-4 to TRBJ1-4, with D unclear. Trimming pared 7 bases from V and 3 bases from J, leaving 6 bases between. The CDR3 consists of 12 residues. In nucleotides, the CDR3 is TGTGCCAGCATCAGTGCTAATGAAAAACTGTTTTTT. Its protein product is CASISANEKLFF.

The CDR3 here is CASSFRGVGLDTQYF. The CDR3 DNA reads as TGTGCCAGTAGTTTCAGGGGGGTCGGGCTAGATACGCAGTATTTT. The V and J genes are TRBV3-1 (or the pseudogene TRBV3-2) and TRBJ2-3; weak D call: TRBD1 (7 bases). Germline V gene sequence: CDR1 LGHDT, CDR2 YNNKEL (reference sequence). Deletions cut 9 bases from V and 5 bases from J, with 21 bases between. This CDR3 is built from 15 residues.

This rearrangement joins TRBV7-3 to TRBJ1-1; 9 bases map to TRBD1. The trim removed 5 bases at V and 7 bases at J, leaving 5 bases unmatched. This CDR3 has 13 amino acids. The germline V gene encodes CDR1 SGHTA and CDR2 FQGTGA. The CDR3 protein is CASSTLTGGEAFF. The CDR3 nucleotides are TGTGCCAGCAGCACCTTGACAGGGGGTGAAGCTTTCTTT.

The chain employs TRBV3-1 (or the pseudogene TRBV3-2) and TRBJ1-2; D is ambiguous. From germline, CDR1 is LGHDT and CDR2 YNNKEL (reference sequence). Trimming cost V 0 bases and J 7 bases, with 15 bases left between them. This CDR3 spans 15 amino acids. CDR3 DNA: TGTGCCAGCAGCCAAGAGTCGGTCGGTCTCGGTGGCTACACCTTC. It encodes CASSQESVGLGGYTF.

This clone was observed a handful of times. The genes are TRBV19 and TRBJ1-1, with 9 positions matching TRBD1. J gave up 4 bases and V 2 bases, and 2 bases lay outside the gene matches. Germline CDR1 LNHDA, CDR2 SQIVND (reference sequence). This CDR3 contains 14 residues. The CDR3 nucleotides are TGTGCCAGTAGTATATTGGGACAGGGCACTGAAGCTTTCTTT. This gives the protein CASSILGQGTEAFF.

This CDR3 reads CATSDPGQAHNEQFF. The CDR3 nucleotides read TGTGCCACCAGTGACCCGGGACAGGCTCACAATGAGCAGTTCTTC. The chain uses TRBV24-1 and TRBJ2-1; TRBD1 matches 8 bases. With V trimmed by 4 bases and J by 5 bases, 6 bases remained unmatched. The CDR3 extends over 15 amino acids. Germline V CDR1 and CDR2: KGHDR, SFDVKD.

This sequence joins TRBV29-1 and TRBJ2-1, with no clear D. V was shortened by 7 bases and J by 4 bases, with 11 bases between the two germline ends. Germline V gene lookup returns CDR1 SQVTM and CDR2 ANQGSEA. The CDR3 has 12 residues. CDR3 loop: CSARQQYNEQFF. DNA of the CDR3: TGCAGCGCACGGCAACAGTACAATGAGCAGTTCTTC.

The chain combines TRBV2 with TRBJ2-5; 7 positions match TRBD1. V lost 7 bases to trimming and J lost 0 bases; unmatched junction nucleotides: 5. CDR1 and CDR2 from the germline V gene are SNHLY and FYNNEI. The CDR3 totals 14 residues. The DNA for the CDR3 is TGTGCCAGCAATAGACAGGGCAACCAAGAGACCCAGTACTTC. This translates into CASNRQGNQETQYF. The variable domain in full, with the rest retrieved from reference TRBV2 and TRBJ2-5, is EPEVTQTPSHQVTQMGQEVILRCVPISNHLYFYWYRQILGQKVEFLVSFYNNEISEKSEIFDDQFSVERPDGSNFTLKIRSTKLEDSAMYFCASNRQGNQETQYFGPGTRLLVL.